A single sample is the source of the 15 T cell receptor beta chains below, sequenced in a study of blood T cell repertoires in COVID-19. Generated by immunoSEQ multiplex PCR, the TCRdb table keeps only in-frame clones and is missing some. The profile shows about 120,000 clones, around 81% of them singletons. The source material was peripheral blood. The receptors were gathered from a human donor in a cohort sampled during active COVID-19.

This clone was detected a few times. The chain is built from TRBV5-1 and TRBJ1-1, with 8 bases aligning to TRBD1. Unmatched junction bases numbered 9, after V lost 5 bases and J lost 0 bases. The CDR3 contains 16 residues. Germline V gene sequence: CDR1 SGHRS, CDR2 YFSETQ. This chain's CDR3 is CASREGQGRMNTEAFF. CDR3 sequence (DNA): TGCGCCAGCAGGGAAGGACAGGGCAGGATGAACACTGAAGCTTTCTTT.

This sequence joins TRBV7-9 and TRBJ1-3; 10 bases match TRBD1. This CDR3 is built from 15 residues. With V trimmed by 5 bases and J by 2 bases, 3 bases remained unmatched. Germline V gene data show CDR1 as SEHNR and CDR2 as FQNEAQ (reference sequence). The CDR3 DNA reads TGTGCCAGCAGCACCGGGACAGGGGCTGGAAACACCATATATTTT. Protein sequence: CASSTGTGAGNTIYF.

This clone came up a few times. The rearrangement uses TRBV7-2 and TRBJ1-2, with D possibly TRBD1 on 6 matching bases. There are 15 residues in the CDR3. Trimming pared 3 bases from V and 2 bases from J, leaving 13 bases between. In germline, CDR1 is SGHTA, CDR2 FQGNSA. The CDR3 region is CASSFLKTGNYGYTF. The CDR3 nucleotides read TGTGCCAGCAGCTTTCTTAAGACAGGAAACTATGGCTACACCTTC.

The chain recombines TRBV3-1 (or the pseudogene TRBV3-2) with TRBJ2-1, with 8 bases fitting TRBD2. The CDR3 loop spans 15 amino acids. The germline V gene has CDR1 LGHDT and CDR2 YNNKEL (reference sequence). With 4 bases clipped from V and 6 bases from J, the junction kept 8 bases outside the gene matches. The CDR3 sequence is CASSLRAGGINEQFF. The CDR3 region has the DNA TGTGCCAGCAGCCTTCGGGCGGGGGGTATCAATGAGCAGTTCTTC.

The V and J genes are TRBV6-1 and TRBJ1-1; the D gene is possibly TRBD1 (5 bases). This CDR3 has 13 residues. CDR1 is MNHNS, CDR2 SASEGT, per germline. With 2 bases removed from V and 5 bases from J, the gap between germline ends came to 9 bases. CDR3 nucleotide sequence: TGTGCCAGCAGTGAAATTCGGGGGACTGAAGCTTTCTTT. Protein product: CASSEIRGTEAFF.

The chain carries TRBV11-2 and TRBJ2-1; 10 bases align to TRBD2. The length of the CDR3 is 17 residues. Trimming at V came to 3 bases and at J to 4 bases, leaving 9 bases not matched to a gene. The germline CDR1 and CDR2 sequences are SGHAT and FQNNGV. DNA for the CDR3: TGTGCCAGCAGCTTGGGTCAATGGACTAGCGGTTACAATGAGCAGTTCTTC. Translating it yields CASSLGQWTSGYNEQFF.

This clone was counted between two and nine times. The chain couples TRBV2 to TRBJ1-1; 7 bases map to TRBD1. Germline values: CDR1 SNHLY, CDR2 FYNNEI. Trimming at V came to 6 bases and at J to 4 bases, leaving 8 bases not matched to a gene. The CDR3 is 14 amino acids. CDR3 sequence reads: CASRERGPSTEAFF. CDR3 in DNA: TGTGCCAGCAGAGAGAGGGGGCCGAGCACTGAAGCTTTCTTT. The full variable domain, completed using reference TRBV2 and TRBJ1-1, is EPEVTQTPSHQVTQMGQEVILRCVPISNHLYFYWYRQILGQKVEFLVSFYNNEISEKSEIFDDQFSVERPDGSNFTLKIRSTKLEDSAMYFCASRERGPSTEAFFGQGTRLTVV.

V gene TRBV5-1 combines with J gene TRBJ2-5; 8 positions agree with TRBD1. The germline CDR1 and CDR2 sequences are SGHRS and YFSETQ. The CDR3 has 14 amino acids. V lost 4 bases and J lost 3; bases outside the gene matches: 5. The CDR3 bases are TGCGCCAGCAGCGAAGGACAGGGCAAAGAGACCCAGTACTTC. Protein sequence: CASSEGQGKETQYF.

The DNA of the CDR3 is TGTGCCAGCAGCCGGACAGGTCTAACCGGGGAGCTGTTTTTT. Protein sequence: CASSRTGLTGELFF. The chain combines TRBV5-5 with TRBJ2-2; 7 bases map to TRBD1. V lost 4 bases to trimming and J lost 5 bases; unmatched junction nucleotides: 5. CDR1 and CDR2 from the germline V gene are SGHKS and YYEKEE (reference sequence). The CDR3 is made up of 14 amino acids.

The chain joins TRBV5-6 to TRBJ1-1; D is possibly TRBD1 (5 bases). The V gene's germline CDR1 is SGHDT and CDR2 YYEEEE. The CDR3 is 15 amino acids. Trimming removed 6 bases from V and 1 base from J, with 16 bases in between. The CDR3 DNA reads TGTGCCAGCACAAGACGAAATCAGGGGAACACTGAAGCTTTCTTT. Amino acid sequence: CASTRRNQGNTEAFF.

V gene TRBV30 combines with J gene TRBJ1-1; 7 positions match TRBD1. Germline V gives CDR1 GTSNPN, CDR2 SVGIG (reference sequence). The CDR3 has 15 residues. Trimming took 3 bases from V and 1 from J; bases not matched to a gene: 8. As DNA, the CDR3 is TGTGCCTGGAGAATTCTAGACAGGGAGAACACTGAAGCTTTCTTT. This gives the protein CAWRILDRENTEAFF. The complete variable domain, with remaining parts taken from reference TRBV30 and TRBJ1-1, reads SQTIHQWPATLVQPVGSPLSLECTVEGTSNPNLYWYRQAAGRGLQLLFYSVGIGQISSEVPQNLSASRPQDRQFILSSKKLLLSDSGFYLCAWRILDRENTEAFFGQGTRLTVV.

This clone was seen just once. At one end, the junction sequence differs from germline, possibly due to a read error. Other nucleotide sequences from this sample produce the same CDR3. This CDR3 reads CASSVGGGAREAFF. The DNA of the CDR3 is TGCGCCAGCAGCGTAGGGGGAGGGGCACGCGAAGCTTTCTTT. The genes are TRBV9 and TRBJ1-1, with D maybe TRBD1 (6 bases). Germline V gene lookup returns CDR1 SGDLS and CDR2 YYNGEE. This CDR3 region has 14 residues.

There are a few counts of this clone. Here the CDR3 DNA reads TGTGCCAGCAGCTTAAACCGGTACAATGAGCAGTTCTTC. Its protein is CASSLNRYNEQFF. The chain uses TRBV7-3 and TRBJ2-1, with unresolved D. The CDR3 spans 13 residues. The V and J ends lost 1 base and 4 bases respectively, with 5 bases between them. The germline V gene has CDR1 SGHTA and CDR2 FQGTGA.

The chain is built from TRBV30 and TRBJ1-3, with TRBD1 matching over 9 bases. CDR3 length: 14 amino acids. Looked up from germline, CDR1 is GTSNPN and CDR2 is SVGIG (reference sequence). J gave up 2 bases and V 3 bases, and 2 bases lay outside the gene matches. This CDR3 is CAWRDRGAGNTIYF. The CDR3 region has the DNA TGTGCCTGGAGAGACAGGGGGGCTGGAAACACCATATATTTT.

This chain joins TRBV2 and TRBJ1-5; TRBD1 aligns across 7 bases. V shed 6 bases, J shed 6 bases, and the junction held 8 bases outside the gene matches. The germline CDR1 and CDR2 sequences are SNHLY and FYNNEI. This CDR3 has 14 amino acids. The CDR3 DNA reads as TGTGCCAGCAGGAAATACGACAGGGTTCAGCCCCAGCATTTT. Protein product: CASRKYDRVQPQHF.